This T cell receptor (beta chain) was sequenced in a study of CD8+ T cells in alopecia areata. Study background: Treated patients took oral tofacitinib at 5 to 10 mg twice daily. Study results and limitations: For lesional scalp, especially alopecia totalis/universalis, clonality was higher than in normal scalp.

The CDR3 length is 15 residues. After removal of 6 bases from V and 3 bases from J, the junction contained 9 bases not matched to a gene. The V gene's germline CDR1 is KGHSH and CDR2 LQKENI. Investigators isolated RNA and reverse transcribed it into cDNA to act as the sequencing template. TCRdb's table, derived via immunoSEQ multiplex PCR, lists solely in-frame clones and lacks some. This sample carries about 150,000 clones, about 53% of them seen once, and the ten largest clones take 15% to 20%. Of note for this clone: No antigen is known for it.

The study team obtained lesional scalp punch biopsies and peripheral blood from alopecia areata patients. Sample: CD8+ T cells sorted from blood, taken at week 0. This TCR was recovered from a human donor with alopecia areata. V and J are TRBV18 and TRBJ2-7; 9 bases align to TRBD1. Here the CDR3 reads CASSYRDRDFYEQYF. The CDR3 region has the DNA TGTGCCAGCTCGTACCGGGACAGGGACTTCTACGAGCAGTACTTC.